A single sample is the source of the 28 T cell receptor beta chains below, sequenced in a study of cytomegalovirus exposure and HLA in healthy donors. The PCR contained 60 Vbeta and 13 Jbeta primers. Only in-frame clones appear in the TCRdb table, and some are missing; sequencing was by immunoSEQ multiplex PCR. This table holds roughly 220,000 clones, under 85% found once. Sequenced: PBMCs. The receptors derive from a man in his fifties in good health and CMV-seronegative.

The CDR3 bases are TGCGCCAGCAGTGAGAGGTTATCACGGGGCACCGGGGAGCTGTTTTTT. Its protein product is CASSERLSRGTGELFF. This chain links TRBV10-1 with TRBJ2-2; possible D gene TRBD2, 5 bases. V lost 2 bases to trimming and J lost 4 bases, with 14 bases between them. The germline V gene encodes CDR1 WNHNN and CDR2 SYGVQD (reference sequence). The CDR3 loop spans 16 amino acids.

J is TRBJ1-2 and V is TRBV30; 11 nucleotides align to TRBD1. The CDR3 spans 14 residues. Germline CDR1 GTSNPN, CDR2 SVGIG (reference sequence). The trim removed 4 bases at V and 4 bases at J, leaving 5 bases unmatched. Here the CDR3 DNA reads TGTGCCTGGACCGGGACAGGGGGGATCTATGGCTACACCTTC. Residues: CAWTGTGGIYGYTF. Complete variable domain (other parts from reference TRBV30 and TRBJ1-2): SQTIHQWPATLVQPVGSPLSLECTVEGTSNPNLYWYRQAAGRGLQLLFYSVGIGQISSEVPQNLSASRPQDRQFILSSKKLLLSDSGFYLCAWTGTGGIYGYTFGSGTRLTVV.

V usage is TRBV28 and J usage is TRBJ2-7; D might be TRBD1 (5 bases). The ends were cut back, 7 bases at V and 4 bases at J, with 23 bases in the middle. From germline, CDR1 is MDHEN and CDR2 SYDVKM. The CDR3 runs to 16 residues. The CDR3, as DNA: TGTGCCAGCACTCCCGGTCGAAGGGGTAACTTATACGAGCAGTACTTC. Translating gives CASTPGRRGNLYEQYF.

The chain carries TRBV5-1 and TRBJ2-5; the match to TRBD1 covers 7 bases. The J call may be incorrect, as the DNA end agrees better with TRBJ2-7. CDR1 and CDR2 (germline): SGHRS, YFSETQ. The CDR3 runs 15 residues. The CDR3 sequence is CASSSDRAPAYEQYF. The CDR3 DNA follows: TGCGCCAGCAGCTCTGACAGGGCCCCCGCCTACGAGCAGTACTTC.

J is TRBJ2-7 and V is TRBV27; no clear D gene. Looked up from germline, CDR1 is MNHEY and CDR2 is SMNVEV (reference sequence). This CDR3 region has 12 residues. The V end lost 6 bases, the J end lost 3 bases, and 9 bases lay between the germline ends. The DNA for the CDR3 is TGTGCCAGCAGACACACCCACTACGAGCAGTACTTC. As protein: CASRHTHYEQYF.

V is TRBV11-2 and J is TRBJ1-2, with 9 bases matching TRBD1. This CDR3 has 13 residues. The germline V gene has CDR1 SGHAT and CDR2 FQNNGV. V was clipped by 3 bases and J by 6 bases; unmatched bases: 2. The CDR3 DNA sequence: TGTGCCAGCAGCTTGGACAGGGGACATGGCTACACCTTC. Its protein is CASSLDRGHGYTF.

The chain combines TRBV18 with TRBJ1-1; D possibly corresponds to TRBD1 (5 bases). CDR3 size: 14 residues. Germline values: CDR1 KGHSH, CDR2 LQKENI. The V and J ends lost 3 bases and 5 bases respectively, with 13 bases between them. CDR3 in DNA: TGTGCCAGCTCACCCAGGGTAGTCAGTACTGAAGCTTTCTTT. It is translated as CASSPRVVSTEAFF.

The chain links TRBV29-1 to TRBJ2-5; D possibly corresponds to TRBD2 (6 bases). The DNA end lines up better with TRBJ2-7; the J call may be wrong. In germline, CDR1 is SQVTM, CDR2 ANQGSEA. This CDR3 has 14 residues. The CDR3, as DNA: TGCAGCGTCGGTCATAGCGGCCTTTTCTACGAGCAGTACTTC. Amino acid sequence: CSVGHSGLFYEQYF.

The CDR3 DNA sequence: TGTGCCATCAGTGAGTCGTCCGGGGTCATCCGTTTGGAGCAGTACTTC. Its translation is CAISESSGVIRLEQYF. The V and J genes are TRBV10-3 and TRBJ2-7; D is perhaps TRBD2 (5 bases). Deletions cut 0 bases from V and 7 bases from J, with 19 bases between. The CDR3 sequence is 16 residues long. Germline loops: CDR1 ENHRY, CDR2 SYGVKD.

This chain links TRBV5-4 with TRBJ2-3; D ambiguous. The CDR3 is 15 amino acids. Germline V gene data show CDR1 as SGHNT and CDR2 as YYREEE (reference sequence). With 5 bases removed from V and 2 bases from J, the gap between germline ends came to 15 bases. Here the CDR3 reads CASRPIPRITDTQYF. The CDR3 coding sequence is TGTGCCAGCAGACCTATTCCCAGGATCACAGATACGCAGTATTTT.

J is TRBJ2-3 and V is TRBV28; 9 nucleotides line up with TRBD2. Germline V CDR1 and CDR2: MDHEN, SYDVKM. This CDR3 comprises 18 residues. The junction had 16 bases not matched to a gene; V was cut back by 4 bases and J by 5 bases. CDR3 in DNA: TGTGCCAGCAGTTCCCGAGCGTTGGCGGGAGGGCGCGGAGATACGCAGTATTTT. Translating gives CASSSRALAGGRGDTQYF.

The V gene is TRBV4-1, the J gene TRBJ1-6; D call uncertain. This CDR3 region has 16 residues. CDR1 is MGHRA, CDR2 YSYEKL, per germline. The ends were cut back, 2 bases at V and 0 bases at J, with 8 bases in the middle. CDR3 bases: TGCGCCAGCAGCCAAACGGAGAGCTCCTATAATTCACCCCTCCACTTT. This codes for CASSQTESSYNSPLHF.

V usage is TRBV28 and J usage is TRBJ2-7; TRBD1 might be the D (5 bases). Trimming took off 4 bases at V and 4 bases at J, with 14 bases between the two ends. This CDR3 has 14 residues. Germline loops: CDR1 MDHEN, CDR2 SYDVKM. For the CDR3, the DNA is TGTGCCAGCAGTTGGGGCAGGCCTCTATACGAGCAGTACTTC. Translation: CASSWGRPLYEQYF.

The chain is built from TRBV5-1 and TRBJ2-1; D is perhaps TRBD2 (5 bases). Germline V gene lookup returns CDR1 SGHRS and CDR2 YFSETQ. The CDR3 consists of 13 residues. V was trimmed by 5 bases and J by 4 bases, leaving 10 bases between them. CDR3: CASSSTTYNEQFF. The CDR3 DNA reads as TGCGCCAGCAGTTCGACTACGTACAATGAGCAGTTCTTC.

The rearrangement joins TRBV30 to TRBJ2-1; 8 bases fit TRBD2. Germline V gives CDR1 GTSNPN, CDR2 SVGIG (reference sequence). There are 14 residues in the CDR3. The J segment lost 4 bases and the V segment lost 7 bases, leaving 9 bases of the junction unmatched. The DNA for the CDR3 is TGTGCCTTAATGACGGAGCGGGGGTACAATGAGCAGTTCTTC. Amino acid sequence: CALMTERGYNEQFF.

CDR3 region: CASSLSGGNYGYTF. CDR3 nucleotides: TGTGCCAGCAGCTTGAGCGGTGGTAACTATGGCTACACCTTC. The chain recombines TRBV7-9 with TRBJ1-2; D gene unclear. The CDR3 length is 14 residues. Germline V gene data show CDR1 as SEHNR and CDR2 as FQNEAQ (reference sequence). The V and J ends lost 3 bases and 1 base respectively, with 9 bases between them.

The CDR3 loop reads CASSLGGWSYEQYF. CDR3 nucleotides: TGTGCCAGCAGTTTGGGGGGTTGGTCCTACGAGCAGTACTTC. The V call is TRBV27, the J call TRBJ2-7, with D maybe TRBD2 (6 bases). Trimming stripped 3 bases from V and 1 base from J, with 10 bases between. The CDR3 length is 14 residues. CDR1 and CDR2 (germline): MNHEY, SMNVEV (reference sequence).

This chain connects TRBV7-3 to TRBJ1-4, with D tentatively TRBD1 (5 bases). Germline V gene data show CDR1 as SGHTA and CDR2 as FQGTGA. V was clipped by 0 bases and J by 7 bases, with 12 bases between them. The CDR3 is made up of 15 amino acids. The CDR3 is CASSLTGGVGEKLFF. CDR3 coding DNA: TGTGCCAGCAGCTTAACGGGGGGGGTGGGTGAAAAACTGTTTTTT. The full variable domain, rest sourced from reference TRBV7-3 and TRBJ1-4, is GAGVSQTPSNKVTEKGKYVELRCDPISGHTALYWYRQSLGQGPEFLIYFQGTGAADDSGLPNDRFFAVRPEGSVSTLKIQRTERGDSAVYLCASSLTGGVGEKLFFGSGTQLSVL.

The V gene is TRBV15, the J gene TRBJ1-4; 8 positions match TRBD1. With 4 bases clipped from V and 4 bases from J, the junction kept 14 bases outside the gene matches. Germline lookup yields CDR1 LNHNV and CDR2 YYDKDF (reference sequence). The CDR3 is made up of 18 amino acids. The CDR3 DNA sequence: TGTGCCACCAGCACAACCTACCGGACAGGGTCAGATAATGAAAAACTGTTTTTT. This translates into CATSTTYRTGSDNEKLFF.

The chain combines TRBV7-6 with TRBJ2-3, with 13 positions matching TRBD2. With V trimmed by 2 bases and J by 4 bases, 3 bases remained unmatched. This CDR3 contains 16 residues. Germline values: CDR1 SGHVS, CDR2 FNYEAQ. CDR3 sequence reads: CASSLTTSGRSDTQYF. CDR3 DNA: TGTGCCAGCAGCTTAACGACTAGCGGGAGGTCAGATACGCAGTATTTT.

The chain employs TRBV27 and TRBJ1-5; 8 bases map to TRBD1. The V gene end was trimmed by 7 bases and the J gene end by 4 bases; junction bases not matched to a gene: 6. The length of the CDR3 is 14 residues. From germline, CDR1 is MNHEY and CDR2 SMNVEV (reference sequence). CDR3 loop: CASTSGQANQPQHF. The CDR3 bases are TGTGCCAGCACCTCGGGACAGGCGAATCAGCCCCAGCATTTT.

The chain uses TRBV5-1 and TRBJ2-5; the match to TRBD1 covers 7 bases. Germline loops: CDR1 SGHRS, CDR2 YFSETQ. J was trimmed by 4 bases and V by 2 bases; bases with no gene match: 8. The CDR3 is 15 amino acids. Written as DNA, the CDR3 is TGCGCCAGCAGCTTACAGGGGCCCGCGGGAGAGACCCAGTACTTC. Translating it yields CASSLQGPAGETQYF.

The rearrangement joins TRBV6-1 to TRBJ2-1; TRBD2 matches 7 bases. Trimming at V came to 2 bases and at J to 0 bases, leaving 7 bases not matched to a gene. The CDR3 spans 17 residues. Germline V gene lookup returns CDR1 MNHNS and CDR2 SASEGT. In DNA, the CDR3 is TGTGCCAGCAGTGAATTGGCTAGCGGTAGCTCCTACAATGAGCAGTTCTTC. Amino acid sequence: CASSELASGSSYNEQFF.

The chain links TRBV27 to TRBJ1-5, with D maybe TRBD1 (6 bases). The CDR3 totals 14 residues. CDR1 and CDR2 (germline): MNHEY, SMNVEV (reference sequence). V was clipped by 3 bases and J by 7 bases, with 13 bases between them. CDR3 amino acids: CASSFRGRGQPQHF. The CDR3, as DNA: TGTGCCAGCAGTTTCAGGGGCCGGGGACAGCCCCAGCATTTT.

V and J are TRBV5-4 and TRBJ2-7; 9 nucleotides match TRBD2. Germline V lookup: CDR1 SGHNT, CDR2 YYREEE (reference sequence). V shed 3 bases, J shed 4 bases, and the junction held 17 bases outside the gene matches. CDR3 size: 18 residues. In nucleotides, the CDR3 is TGTGCCAGCAGCTCCGGCGGGCGGGGACTTAGCGGGAGTTACGAGCAGTACTTC. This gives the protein CASSSGGRGLSGSYEQYF.

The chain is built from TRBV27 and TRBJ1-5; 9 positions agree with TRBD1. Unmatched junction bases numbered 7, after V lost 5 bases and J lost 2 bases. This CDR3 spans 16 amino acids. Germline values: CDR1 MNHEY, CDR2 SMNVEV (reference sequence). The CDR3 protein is CASSPGTGRGNQPQHF. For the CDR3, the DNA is TGTGCCAGCAGTCCCGGGACAGGGAGAGGCAATCAGCCCCAGCATTTT.

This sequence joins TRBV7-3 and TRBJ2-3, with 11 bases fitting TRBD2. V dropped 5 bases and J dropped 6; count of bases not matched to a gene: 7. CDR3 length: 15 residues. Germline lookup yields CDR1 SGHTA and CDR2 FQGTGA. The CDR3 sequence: CASSPTSGSIDTQYF. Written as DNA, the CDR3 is TGTGCCAGCAGCCCCACTAGCGGGAGTATCGATACGCAGTATTTT.

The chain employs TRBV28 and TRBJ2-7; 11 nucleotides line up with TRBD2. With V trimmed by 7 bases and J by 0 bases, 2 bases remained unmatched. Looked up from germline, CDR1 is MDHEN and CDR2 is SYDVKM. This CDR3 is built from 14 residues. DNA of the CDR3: TGTGCCAGCATACTAGCGGGAGACTCCTACGAGCAGTACTTC. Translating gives CASILAGDSYEQYF. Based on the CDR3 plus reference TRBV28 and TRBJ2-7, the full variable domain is DVKVTQSSRYLVKRTGEKVFLECVQDMDHENMFWYRQDPGLGLRLIYFSYDVKMKEKGDIPEGYSVSREKKERFSLILESASTNQTSMYLCASILAGDSYEQYFGPGTRLTVT.